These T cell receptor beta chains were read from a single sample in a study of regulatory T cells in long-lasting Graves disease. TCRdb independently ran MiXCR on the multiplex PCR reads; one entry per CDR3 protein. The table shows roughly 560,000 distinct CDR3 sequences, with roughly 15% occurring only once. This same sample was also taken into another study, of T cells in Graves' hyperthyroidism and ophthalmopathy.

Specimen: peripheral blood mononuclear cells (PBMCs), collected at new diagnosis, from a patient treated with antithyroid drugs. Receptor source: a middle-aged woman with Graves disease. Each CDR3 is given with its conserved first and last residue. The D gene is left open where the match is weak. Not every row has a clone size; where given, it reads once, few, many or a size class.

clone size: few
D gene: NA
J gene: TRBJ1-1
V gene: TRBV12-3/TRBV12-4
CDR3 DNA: TGTGCCAGCAGTTCGACTGAAGACTTGACTGAAGCTTTCTTT
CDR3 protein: CASSSTEDLTEAFF

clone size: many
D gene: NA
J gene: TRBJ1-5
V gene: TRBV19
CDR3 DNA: TGTGCCAGTAGTATAGGTCCGAAGGGGTCCCGCAATCAGCCCCAGCATTTT
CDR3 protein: CASSIGPKGSRNQPQHF

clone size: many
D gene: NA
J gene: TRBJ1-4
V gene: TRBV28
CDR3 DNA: TGTGCCACACAGGGATTTGAAAAACTGTTTTTT
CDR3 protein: CATQGFEKLFF

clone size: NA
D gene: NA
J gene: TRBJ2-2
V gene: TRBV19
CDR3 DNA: TGTGCCAGTAGTATGGTACGGGACACCGGGGAGCTGTTTTTT
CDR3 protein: CASSMVRDTGELFF

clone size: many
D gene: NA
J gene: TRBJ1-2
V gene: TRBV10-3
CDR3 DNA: TGTGCCATCAGTGAGCCGGCCTCCTATGGCTACACCTTC
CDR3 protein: CAISEPASYGYTF

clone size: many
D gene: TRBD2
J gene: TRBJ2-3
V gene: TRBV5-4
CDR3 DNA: TGTGCCAGCAGCTTGGCCGGGGGGGCCTTTACAGATACGCAGTATTTT
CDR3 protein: CASSLAGGAFTDTQYF

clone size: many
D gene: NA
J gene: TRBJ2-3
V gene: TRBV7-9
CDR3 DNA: TGTGCCAGCAGCTTATGGTCCCTACCTCGGGAAGATACGCAGTATTTT
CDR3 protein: CASSLWSLPREDTQYF

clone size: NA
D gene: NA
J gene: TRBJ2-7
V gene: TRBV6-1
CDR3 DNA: TGTGCCGGGACACTCTCAGGACCGACTCAGTACTTC
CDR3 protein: CAGTLSGPTQYF

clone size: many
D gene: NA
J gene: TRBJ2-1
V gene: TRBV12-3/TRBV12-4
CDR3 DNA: TGTGCCAGCAGTTTTGGGTGGAGTGAGTTCTTC
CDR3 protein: CASSFGWSEFF

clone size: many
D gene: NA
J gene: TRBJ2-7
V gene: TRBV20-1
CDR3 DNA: TGCAGTGCCCCCTCGAGCAGCCCAGGGATCCACGAGCAGTACTTC
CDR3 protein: CSAPSSSPGIHEQYF

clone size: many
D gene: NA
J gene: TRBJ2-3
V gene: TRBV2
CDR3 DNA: TGTGCCAGCAGTAAGTCAGATACGCAGTATTTT
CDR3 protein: CASSKSDTQYF

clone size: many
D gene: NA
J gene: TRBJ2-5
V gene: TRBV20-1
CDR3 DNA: TGCAGTGCTACCTACAGGAACCAAGAGACCCAGTACTTC
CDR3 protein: CSATYRNQETQYF

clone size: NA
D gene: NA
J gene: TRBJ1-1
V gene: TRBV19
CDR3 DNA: TGTGCCAGTAGAACGGGTGGAATTCTGAACACTGAAGCTTTCTTT
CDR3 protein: CASRTGGILNTEAFF

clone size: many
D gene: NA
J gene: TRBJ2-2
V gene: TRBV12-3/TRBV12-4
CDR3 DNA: TGTGCCAGCAGTGGAGAGAGACGGATGAACACCGGGGAGCTGTTTTTT
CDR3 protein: CASSGERRMNTGELFF

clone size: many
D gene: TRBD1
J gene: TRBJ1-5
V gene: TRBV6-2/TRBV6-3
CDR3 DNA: TGTGCCAGCAGACAGGGGGCTCAGCCCCAGCATTTT
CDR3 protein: CASRQGAQPQHF

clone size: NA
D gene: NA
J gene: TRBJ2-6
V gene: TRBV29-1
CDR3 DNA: TGCAGCGTTGGATCCCTCGGGGCCAACGTCCTGACTTTC
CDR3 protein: CSVGSLGANVLTF

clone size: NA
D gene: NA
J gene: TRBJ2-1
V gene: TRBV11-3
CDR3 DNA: TGTGCCAGCAGCTTAGTGGGGCAGGGTAACGGCAATGAGCAGTTCTTC
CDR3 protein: CASSLVGQGNGNEQFF

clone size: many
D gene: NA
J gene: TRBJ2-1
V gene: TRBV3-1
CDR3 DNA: TGTGCCAGCAGCCAAGATGTCAACTACAATGAGCAGTTCTTC
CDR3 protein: CASSQDVNYNEQFF

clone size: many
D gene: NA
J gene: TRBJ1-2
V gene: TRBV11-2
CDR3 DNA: TGTGCCAGCAGCTTAGATTCAGGGAGCTATGGCTACACCTTC
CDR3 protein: CASSLDSGSYGYTF

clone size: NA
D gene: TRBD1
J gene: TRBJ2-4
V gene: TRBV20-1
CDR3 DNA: TGCAGTGCTGGACAGGGTTCGAACATTCAGTACTTC
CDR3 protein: CSAGQGSNIQYF

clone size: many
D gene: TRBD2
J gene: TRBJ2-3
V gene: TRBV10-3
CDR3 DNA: TGTGCCATCAGTGAGTCGAGCGGGGGGGCGACAGATACGCAGTATTTT
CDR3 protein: CAISESSGGATDTQYF

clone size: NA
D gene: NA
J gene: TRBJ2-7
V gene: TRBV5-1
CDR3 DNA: TGCGCCAGCAGCTTTTCCGGGTACGGGTACGAGCAGTACTTC
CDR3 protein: CASSFSGYGYEQYF

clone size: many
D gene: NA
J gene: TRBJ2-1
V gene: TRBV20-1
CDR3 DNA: TGCAGTGCTAGTCCTAATGAGCAGTTCTTC
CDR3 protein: CSASPNEQFF

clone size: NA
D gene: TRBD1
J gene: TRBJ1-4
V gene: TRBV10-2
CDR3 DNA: TGCGCCAGCAGCGAGGGACAGGGGGCCGATGAAAAACTGTTTTTT
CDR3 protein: CASSEGQGADEKLFF

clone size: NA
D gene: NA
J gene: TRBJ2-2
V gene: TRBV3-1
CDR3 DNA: TGTGCCAGCAGCCAGCTATCACAGGGAGGGAACACCGGGGAGCTGTTTTTT
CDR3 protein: CASSQLSQGGNTGELFF

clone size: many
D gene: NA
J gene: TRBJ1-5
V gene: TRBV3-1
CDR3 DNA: TGTGCCAGCAGCCTAGGGACCGGGTCTGGCAATCAGCCCCAGCATTTT
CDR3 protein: CASSLGTGSGNQPQHF

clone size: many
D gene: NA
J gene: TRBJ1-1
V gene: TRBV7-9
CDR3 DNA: TGTGCCAGCAGCTTAGATGCACCCTCGAACACTGAAGCTTTCTTT
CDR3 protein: CASSLDAPSNTEAFF

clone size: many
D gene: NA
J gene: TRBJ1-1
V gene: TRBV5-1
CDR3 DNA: TGTGCCAGCAGCCCGGCCCCCCATGGAGACACTGAAGCTTTCTTT
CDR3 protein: CASSPAPHGDTEAFF

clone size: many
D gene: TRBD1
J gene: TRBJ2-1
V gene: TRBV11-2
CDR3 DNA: TGTGCCAGCAGCTTAGGGGACAGGGCCTACAATGAGCAGTTCTTC
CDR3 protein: CASSLGDRAYNEQFF

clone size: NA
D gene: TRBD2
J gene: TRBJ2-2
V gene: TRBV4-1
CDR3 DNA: TGCGCCAGCAGACGTACCTTGGGACTAGCGGGGAACACCGGGGAGCTGTTTTTT
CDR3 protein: CASRRTLGLAGNTGELFF

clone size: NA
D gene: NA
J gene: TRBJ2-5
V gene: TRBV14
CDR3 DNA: TGTGCCAGCAGCCAAGATGCCGGGGATTGGACCCAGTACTTC
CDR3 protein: CASSQDAGDWTQYF

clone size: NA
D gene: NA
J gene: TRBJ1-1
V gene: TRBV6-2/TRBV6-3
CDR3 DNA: TGTGCCAGCAGGCGGGGTGTCGCGGCAGGCACCGAAGCTTTCTTT
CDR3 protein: CASRRGVAAGTEAFF

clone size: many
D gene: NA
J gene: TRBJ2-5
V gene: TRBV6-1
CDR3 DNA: TGTGCCAGCAGTGAAGAGTACGGCCCGACAGTGGAGACCCAGTACTTC
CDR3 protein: CASSEEYGPTVETQYF

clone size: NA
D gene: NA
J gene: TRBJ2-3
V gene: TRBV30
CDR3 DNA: TGTGCCTGGAGTGCGACGGGGGATACGCAGTATTTT
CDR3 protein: CAWSATGDTQYF

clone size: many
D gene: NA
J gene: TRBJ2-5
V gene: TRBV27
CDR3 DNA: TGTGCCAGCAGTACCCGACTCTCCCCGGGGGAGACCCAGTACTTC
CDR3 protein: CASSTRLSPGETQYF